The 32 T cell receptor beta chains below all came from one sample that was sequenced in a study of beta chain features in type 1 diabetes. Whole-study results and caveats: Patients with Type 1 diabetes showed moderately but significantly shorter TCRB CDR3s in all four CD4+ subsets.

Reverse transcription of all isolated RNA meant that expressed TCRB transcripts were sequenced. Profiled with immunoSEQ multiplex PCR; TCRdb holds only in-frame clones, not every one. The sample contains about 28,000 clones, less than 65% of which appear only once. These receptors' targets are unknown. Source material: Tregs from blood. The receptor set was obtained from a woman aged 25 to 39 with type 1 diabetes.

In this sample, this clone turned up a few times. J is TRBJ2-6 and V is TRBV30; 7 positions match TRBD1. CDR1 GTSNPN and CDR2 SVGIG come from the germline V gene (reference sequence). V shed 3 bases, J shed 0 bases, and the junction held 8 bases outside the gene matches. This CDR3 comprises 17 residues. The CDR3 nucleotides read TGTGCCTGGAGCGCGGACAGGCCTACCTCTGGGGCCAACGTCCTGACTTTC. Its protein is CAWSADRPTSGANVLTF. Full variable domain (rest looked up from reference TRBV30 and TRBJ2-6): SQTIHQWPATLVQPVGSPLSLECTVEGTSNPNLYWYRQAAGRGLQLLFYSVGIGQISSEVPQNLSASRPQDRQFILSSKKLLLSDSGFYLCAWSADRPTSGANVLTFGAGSRLTVL.

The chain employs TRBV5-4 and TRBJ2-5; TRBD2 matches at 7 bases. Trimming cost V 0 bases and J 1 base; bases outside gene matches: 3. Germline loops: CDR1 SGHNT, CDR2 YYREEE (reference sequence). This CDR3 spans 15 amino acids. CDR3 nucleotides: TGTGCCAGCAGCTTGGGCGGGAGTGCCCAAGAGACCCAGTACTTC. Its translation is CASSLGGSAQETQYF. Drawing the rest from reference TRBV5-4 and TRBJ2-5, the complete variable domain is ETGVTQSPTHLIKTRGQQVTLRCSSQSGHNTVSWYQQALGQGPQFIFQYYREEENGRGNFPPRFSGLQFPNYSSELNVNALELDDSALYLCASSLGGSAQETQYFGPGTRLLVL.

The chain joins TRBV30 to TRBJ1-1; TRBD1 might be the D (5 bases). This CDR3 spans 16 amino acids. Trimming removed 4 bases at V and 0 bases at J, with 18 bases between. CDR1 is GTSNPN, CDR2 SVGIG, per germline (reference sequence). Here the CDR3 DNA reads TGTGCCTGGAACCCAGGGACTCGAGGAATGAACACTGAAGCTTTCTTT. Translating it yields CAWNPGTRGMNTEAFF.

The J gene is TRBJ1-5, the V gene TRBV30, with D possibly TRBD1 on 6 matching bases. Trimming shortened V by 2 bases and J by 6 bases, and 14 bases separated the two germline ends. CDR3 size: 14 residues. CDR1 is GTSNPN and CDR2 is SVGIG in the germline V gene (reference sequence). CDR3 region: CAWSLPGGPQPQHF. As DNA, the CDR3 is TGTGCCTGGAGTCTCCCGGGGGGGCCTCAGCCCCAGCATTTT.

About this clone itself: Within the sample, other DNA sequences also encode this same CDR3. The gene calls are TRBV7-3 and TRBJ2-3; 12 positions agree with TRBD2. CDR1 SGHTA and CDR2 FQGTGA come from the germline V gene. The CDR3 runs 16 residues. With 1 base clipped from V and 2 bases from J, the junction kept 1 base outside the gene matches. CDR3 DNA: TGTGCCAGCAGCTTAAGACTAGCGGGAGTCACAGATACGCAGTATTTT. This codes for CASSLRLAGVTDTQYF.

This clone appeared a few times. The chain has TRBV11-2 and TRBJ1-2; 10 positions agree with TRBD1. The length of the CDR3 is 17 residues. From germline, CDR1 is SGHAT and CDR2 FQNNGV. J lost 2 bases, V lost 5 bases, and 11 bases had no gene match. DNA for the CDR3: TGTGCCAGCAGCCCTCGAACGGGACAGGGGAGAAACTATGGCTACACCTTC. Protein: CASSPRTGQGRNYGYTF.

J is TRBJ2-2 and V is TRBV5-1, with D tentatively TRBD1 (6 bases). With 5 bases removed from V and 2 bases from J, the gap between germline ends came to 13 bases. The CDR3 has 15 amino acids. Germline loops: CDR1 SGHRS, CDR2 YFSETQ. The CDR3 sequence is CASRTGSTNTGELFF. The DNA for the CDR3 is TGCGCCAGCAGGACAGGCTCGACCAACACCGGGGAGCTGTTTTTT.

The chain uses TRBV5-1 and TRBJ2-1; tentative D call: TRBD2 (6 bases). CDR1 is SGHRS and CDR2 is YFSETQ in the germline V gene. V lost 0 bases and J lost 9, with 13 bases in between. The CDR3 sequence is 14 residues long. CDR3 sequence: CASSLEWVGGEQFF. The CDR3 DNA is TGCGCCAGCAGCTTGGAATGGGTCGGGGGTGAGCAGTTCTTC. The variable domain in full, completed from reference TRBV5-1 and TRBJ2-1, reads KAGVTQTPRYLIKTRGQQVTLSCSPISGHRSVSWYQQTPGQGLQFLFEYFSETQRNKGNFPGRFSGRQFSNSRSEMNVSTLELGDSALYLCASSLEWVGGEQFFGPGTRLTVL.

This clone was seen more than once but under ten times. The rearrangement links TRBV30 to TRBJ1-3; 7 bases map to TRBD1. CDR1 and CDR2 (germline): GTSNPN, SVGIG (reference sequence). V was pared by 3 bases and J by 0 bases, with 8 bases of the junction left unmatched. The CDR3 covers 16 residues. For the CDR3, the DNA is TGTGCCTGGAGACCCGGGACAGCCATCTCTGGAAACACCATATATTTT. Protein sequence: CAWRPGTAISGNTIYF.

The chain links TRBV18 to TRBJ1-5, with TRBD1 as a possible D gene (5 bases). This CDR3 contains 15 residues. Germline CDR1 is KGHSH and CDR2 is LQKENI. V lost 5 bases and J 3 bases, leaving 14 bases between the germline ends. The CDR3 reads CASSFSDSTNQPQHF. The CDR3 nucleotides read TGTGCCAGCTCATTCTCTGACAGTACCAATCAGCCCCAGCATTTT.

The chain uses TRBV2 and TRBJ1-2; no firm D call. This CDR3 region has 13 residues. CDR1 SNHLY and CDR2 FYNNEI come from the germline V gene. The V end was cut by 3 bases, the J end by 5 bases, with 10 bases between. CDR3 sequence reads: CASSDVAAYGYTF. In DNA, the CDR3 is TGTGCCAGCAGTGACGTGGCCGCTTATGGCTACACCTTC.

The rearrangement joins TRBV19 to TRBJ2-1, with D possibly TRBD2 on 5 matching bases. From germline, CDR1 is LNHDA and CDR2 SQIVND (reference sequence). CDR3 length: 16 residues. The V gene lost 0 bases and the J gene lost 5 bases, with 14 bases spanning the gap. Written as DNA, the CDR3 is TGTGCCAGTAGTATAGATTTGCGAGCGGTCAACAATGAGCAGTTCTTC. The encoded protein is CASSIDLRAVNNEQFF. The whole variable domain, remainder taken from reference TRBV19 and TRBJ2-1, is DGGITQSPKYLFRKEGQNVTLSCEQNLNHDAMYWYRQDPGQGLRLIYYSQIVNDFQKGDIAEGYSVSREKKESFPLTVTSAQKNPTAFYLCASSIDLRAVNNEQFFGPGTRLTVL.

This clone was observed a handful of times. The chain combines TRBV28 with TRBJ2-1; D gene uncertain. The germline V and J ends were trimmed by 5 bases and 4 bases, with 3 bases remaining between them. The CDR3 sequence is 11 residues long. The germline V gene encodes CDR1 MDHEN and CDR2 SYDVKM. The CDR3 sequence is CASSQYNEQFF. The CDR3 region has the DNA TGTGCCAGCAGTCAATACAATGAGCAGTTCTTC. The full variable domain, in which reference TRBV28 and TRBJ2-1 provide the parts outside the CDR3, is DVKVTQSSRYLVKRTGEKVFLECVQDMDHENMFWYRQDPGLGLRLIYFSYDVKMKEKGDIPEGYSVSREKKERFSLILESASTNQTSMYLCASSQYNEQFFGPGTRLTVL.

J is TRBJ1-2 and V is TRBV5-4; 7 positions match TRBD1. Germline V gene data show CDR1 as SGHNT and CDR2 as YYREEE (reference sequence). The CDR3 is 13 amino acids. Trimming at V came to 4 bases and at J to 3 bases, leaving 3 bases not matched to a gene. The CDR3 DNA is TGTGCCAGCAGCCAGGGGACAGACTATGGCTACACCTTC. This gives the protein CASSQGTDYGYTF.

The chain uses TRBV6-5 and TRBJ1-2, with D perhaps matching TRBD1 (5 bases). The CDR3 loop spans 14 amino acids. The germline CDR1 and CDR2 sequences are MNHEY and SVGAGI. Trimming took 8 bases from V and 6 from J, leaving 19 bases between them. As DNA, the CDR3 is TGTGCCAGCGGACCTTGGGGGGAGAAGGATGGCTACACCTTC. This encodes CASGPWGEKDGYTF.

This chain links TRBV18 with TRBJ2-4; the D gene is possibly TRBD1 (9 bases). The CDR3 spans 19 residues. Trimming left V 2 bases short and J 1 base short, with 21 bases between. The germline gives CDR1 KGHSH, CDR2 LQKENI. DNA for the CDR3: TGTGCCAGCTCACCAGGACAGGGGACTAGAGATCTCGCCAAAAACATTCAGTACTTC. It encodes CASSPGQGTRDLAKNIQYF.

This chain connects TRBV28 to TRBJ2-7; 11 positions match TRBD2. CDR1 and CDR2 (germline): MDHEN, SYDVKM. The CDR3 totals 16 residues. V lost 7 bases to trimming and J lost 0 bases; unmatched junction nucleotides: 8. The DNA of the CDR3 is TGTGCCAGCACCCCCATTAGCGGGAGGGTCTCCTACGAGCAGTACTTC. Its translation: CASTPISGRVSYEQYF.

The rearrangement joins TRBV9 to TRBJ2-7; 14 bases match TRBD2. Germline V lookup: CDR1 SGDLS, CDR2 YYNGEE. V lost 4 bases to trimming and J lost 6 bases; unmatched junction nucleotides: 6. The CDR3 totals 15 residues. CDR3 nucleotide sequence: TGTGCCAGCAGCCCCTTGGGGACTAGCGGGAGCGAGCAGTACTTC. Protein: CASSPLGTSGSEQYF.

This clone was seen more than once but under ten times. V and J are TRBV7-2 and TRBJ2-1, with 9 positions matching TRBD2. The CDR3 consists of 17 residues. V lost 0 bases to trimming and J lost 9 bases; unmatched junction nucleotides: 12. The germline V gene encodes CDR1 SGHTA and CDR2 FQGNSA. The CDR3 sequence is CASSLATAAGGSFEQFF. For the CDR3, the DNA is TGTGCCAGCAGCTTAGCTACGGCAGCGGGAGGCTCCTTTGAGCAGTTCTTC.

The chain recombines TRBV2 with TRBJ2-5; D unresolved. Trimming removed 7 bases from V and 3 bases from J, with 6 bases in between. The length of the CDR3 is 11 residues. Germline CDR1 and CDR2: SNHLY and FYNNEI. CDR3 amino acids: CASTVEETQYF. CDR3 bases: TGTGCCAGCACAGTGGAAGAGACCCAGTACTTC.

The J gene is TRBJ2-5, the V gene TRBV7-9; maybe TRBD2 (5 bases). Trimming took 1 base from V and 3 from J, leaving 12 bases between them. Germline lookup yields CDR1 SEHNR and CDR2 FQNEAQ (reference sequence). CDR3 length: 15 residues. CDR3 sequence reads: CASSLGTGREETQYF. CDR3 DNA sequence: TGTGCCAGCAGCTTAGGGACGGGAAGGGAAGAGACCCAGTACTTC.

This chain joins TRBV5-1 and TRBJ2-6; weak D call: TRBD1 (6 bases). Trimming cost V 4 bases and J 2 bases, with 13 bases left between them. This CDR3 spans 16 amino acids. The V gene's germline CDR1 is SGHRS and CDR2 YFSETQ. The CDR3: CASSGTLATGANVLTF. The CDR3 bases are TGCGCCAGCAGCGGGACACTTGCTACTGGGGCCAACGTCCTGACTTTC. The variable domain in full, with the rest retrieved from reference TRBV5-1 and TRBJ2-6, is KAGVTQTPRYLIKTRGQQVTLSCSPISGHRSVSWYQQTPGQGLQFLFEYFSETQRNKGNFPGRFSGRQFSNSRSEMNVSTLELGDSALYLCASSGTLATGANVLTFGAGSRLTVL.

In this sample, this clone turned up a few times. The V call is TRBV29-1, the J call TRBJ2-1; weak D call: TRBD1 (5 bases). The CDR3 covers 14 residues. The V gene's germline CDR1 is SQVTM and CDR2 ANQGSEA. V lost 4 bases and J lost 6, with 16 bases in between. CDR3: CSVAAPKGLNEQFF. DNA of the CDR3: TGCAGCGTTGCGGCCCCGAAGGGGCTCAATGAGCAGTTCTTC.

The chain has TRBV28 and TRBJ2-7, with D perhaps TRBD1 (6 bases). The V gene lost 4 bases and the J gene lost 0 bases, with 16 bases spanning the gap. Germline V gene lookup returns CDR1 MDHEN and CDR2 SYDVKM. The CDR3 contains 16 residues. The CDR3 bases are TGTGCCAGCAGTTCACTAGGGGGTGGGGGCTCCTACGAGCAGTACTTC. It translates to CASSSLGGGGSYEQYF.

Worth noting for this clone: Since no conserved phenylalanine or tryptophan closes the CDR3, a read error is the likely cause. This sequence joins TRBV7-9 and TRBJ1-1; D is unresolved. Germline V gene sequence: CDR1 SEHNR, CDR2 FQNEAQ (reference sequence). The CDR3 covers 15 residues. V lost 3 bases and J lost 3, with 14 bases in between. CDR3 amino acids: CASSFVRERDTEAFL. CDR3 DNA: TGTGCCAGCAGCTTTGTACGGGAAAGGGACACTGAAGCTTTCCTT.

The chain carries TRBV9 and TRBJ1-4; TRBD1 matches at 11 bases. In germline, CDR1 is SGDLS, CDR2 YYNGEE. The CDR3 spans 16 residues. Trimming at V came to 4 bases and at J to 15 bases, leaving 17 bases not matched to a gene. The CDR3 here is CASSPRDRGITEMVFF. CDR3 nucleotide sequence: TGTGCCAGCAGCCCTCGGGACAGGGGGATCACGGAAATGGTGTTTTTT. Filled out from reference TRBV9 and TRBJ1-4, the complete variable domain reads DSGVTQTPKHLITATGQRVTLRCSPRSGDLSVYWYQQSLDQGLQFLIQYYNGEERAKGNILERFSAQQFPDLHSELNLSSLELGDSALYFCASSPRDRGITEMVFFGSGTQLSVL.

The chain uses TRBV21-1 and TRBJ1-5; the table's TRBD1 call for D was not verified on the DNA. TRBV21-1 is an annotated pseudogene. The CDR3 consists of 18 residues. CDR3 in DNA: TGTGCCAGCAGCGTACGGGACAGTAAGTTGTTAACAAATCAGCCCCAGCATTTT. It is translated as CASSVRDSKLLTNQPQHF.

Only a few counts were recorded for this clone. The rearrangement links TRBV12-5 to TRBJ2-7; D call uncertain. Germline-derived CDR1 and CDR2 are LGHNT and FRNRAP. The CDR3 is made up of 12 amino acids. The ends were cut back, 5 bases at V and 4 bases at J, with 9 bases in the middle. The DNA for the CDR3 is TGTGCTAGTGGTCACACCCCTTACGAGCAGTACTTC. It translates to CASGHTPYEQYF.

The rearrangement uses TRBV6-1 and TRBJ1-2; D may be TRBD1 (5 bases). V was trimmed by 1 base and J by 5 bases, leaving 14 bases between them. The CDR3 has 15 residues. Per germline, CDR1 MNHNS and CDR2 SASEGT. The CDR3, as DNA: TGTGCCAGCAGTGAAGAAAGGGGTACCAGTTATGGCTACACCTTC. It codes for CASSEERGTSYGYTF.

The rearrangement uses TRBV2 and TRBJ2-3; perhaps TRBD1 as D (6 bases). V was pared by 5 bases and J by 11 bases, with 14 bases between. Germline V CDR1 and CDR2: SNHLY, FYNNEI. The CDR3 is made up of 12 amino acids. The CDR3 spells CASSPTKGGQYF. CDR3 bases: TGTGCCAGCAGTCCGACTAAAGGGGGGCAGTATTTT.

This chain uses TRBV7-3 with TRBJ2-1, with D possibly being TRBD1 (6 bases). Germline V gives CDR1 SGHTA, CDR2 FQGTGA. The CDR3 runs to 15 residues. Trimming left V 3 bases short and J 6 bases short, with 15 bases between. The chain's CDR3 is CASSFGGEILNEQFF. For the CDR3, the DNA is TGTGCCAGCAGCTTTGGGGGCGAAATTCTCAATGAGCAGTTCTTC.

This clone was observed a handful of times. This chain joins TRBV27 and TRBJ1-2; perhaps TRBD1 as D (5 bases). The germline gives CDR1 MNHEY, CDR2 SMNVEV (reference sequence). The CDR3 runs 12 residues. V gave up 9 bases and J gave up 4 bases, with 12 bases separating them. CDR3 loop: CARPDSRYGYTF. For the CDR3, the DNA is TGTGCCAGACCCGACAGTCGCTATGGCTACACCTTC.